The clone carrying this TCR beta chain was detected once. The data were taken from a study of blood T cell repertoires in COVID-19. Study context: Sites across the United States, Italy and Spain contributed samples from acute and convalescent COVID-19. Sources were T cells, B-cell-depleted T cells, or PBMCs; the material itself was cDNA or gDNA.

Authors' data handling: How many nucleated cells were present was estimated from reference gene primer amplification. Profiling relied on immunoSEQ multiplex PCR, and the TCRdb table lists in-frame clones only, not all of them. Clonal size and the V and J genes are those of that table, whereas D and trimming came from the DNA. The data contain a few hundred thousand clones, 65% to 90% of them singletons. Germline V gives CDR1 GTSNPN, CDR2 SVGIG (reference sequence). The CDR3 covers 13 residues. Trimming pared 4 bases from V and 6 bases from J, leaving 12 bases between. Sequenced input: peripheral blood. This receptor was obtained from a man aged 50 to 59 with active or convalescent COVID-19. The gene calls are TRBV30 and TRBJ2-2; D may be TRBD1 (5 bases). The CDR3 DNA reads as TGTGCCTGGAAGGGGCGATTAGCCGGGGAGCTGTTTTTT. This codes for CAWKGRLAGELFF.